This paragraph covers one T cell receptor (beta chain) sequence. Its antigen has not been determined. The record has no base qualities; no much larger clone is one base away. Libraries were made using 5' RACE. Sequenced using an Illumina HiSeq 2500. A second PCR of roughly 7 to 12 cycles was run with a J-beta primer mix and a sample-barcoded 5' primer. Each TCR beta cDNA molecule received a unique molecular identifier from a template-switch 5' adaptor carrying 12 random nucleotides. At least 2.5 million CDR3-containing paired-end reads were obtained from each sample. The Mint cDNA synthesis kit, primed by a TRBC-specific oligonucleotide, was used to synthesize first-strand cDNA from all RNA. All cDNA was treated with uracil-DNA glycosylase and then went through a first 18-cycle PCR with the universal primers M1SS and BC2_uni_R. In the original analysis: For normalization, 1 million high-quality reads, each with a distinct molecular identifier, were randomly selected from each sample. Instead of being binned into consensus sequences, reads with shared molecular identifiers were discarded. MiTCR, run with a Q25 quality threshold and the strictest error-elimination algorithm, handled CDR3 identification, clonotype clustering and error correction. Lower-bound total TCR beta diversity was estimated with a nonparametric unseen species model using Euler transformation. TCRdb redid the processing of the public reads, applying fastp at Q25 and MiXCR, and retained in-frame beta chains. One record per CDR3 amino acid sequence lists the most common genes and DNA. The V and J calls here are based on TCRdb, not the publication. The sample has roughly 730,000 distinct CDR3 sequences on record, roughly 50% of them singletons. The biggest ten clones account for 20% to 30% of the sample.

The donors were about 40 Caucasian individuals from Russia, aged 6 to 90 years, who were systemically healthy. Each donor gave 8.5 to 10 milliliters of peripheral blood, collected into EDTA-treated Vacutainer tubes. Ficoll-Paque density-gradient centrifugation was used to isolate PBMCs, with at least 7 million obtained per sample. Trizol reagent was used to extract total RNA from PBMCs, with at least 5.5 micrograms per sample. The percentages of naive CD45RAhigh/CD27high T cells were determined by flow cytometry on a PBMC aliquot from every donor. The sample belongs to a study of blood T cells in healthy people across ages (dated by TCRdb to 2015 to 2017). Regarding the research as a whole: Template switching captured roughly one uniquely barcoded TCR beta cDNA molecule per two T cells in model experiments. Age-related changes in TCR beta repertoire diversity were measured in the study by deep sequencing normalized with unique cDNA molecular identifiers. Donors were grouped into four age groups: young (average roughly 17 years), middle-aged (39), aged (around 60) and long-lived (over 80). To avoid experimental bias, donors of different ages were spread randomly across the sequencing lanes. For two donors (one aged 18 to 30 and one aged 80 or older), the study analyzed two additional independent replicas of 1 million unique cDNA reads from the same blood draw.

After removal of 3 bases from V and 4 bases from J, the junction retains 6 bases not matched to a gene. CDR1 and CDR2, per the germline V gene, are KGHDR and SFDVKD. The CDR3 runs 16 residues from the cysteine to the phenylalanine. Left in the record is the CDR3 DNA by itself, 48 bases read in frame from the first base. Results and caveats for the whole study, not just this receptor: Conclusive comparison of naive and antigen-experienced compartments was prevented by the profiling of bulk unsorted PBMCs. Because the CMV infection status of the donors was unknown, age-related changes in expanded clonotypes may potentially have been confounded. Compared with the aged group, the long-lived group had more naive CD4+ T cells, fewer expanded clones and increased TCR diversity, suggesting age selection. Estimates of total diversity based on one million sequenced T cells were considered lower bounds and underestimates. A strong correlation was found between observed TCR beta diversity and the percentage of naive T cells measured by flow cytometry. As age increased, observed TCR beta diversity per million T cells dropped in a roughly linear way, and a significant reduction was already evident by age 40.

The sequence was obtained from a man aged 40-49 years in good health. The sample was blood. The chain couples TRBV24-1 to TRBJ2-3, with 10 central nucleotides matching TRBD1. The DNA is TGTGCCACCAGTGATCCGACAGGGGGCCGAGCAGATACGCAGTATTTT. Translated, this gives CATSDPTGGRADTQYF.